Below are 23 T cell receptor beta chains sequenced from a single sample in a study of cytomegalovirus exposure and HLA in healthy donors (dated by TCRdb to about 2017). The method was the immunoSEQ multiplex PCR assay. For the multiplex PCR, a mixture combining 60 forward primers for TCR Vbeta segments and 13 reverse primers for TCR Jbeta segments was used. Sourced from immuneACCESS, this table was stored by TCRdb with only in-frame sequences that have V and J called. A share of the clones is absent; for the studies checked, an unresolved V gene accounts for under half, and the remainder has no known explanation. In this sample the table shows about 200,000 clones, approximately 78% of which occur a single time. The ten biggest clones cover 2.9% of the sample. What was sequenced was PBMCs. The receptors were gathered from a man aged 25-45 years in good health and CMV-seronegative.

This chain links TRBV19 with TRBJ1-2; 9 nucleotides line up with TRBD1. This CDR3 contains 14 residues. Looked up from germline, CDR1 is LNHDA and CDR2 is SQIVND (reference sequence). With 6 bases clipped from V and 5 bases from J, the junction kept 7 bases outside the gene matches. In DNA, the CDR3 is TGTGCCAGTAGCAACCGGGACAGGGAGTATGGCTACACCTTC. Encoded protein: CASSNRDREYGYTF. The entire variable domain, with the rest obtained from reference TRBV19 and TRBJ1-2, is as follows: DGGITQSPKYLFRKEGQNVTLSCEQNLNHDAMYWYRQDPGQGLRLIYYSQIVNDFQKGDIAEGYSVSREKKESFPLTVTSAQKNPTAFYLCASSNRDREYGYTFGSGTRLTVV.

As to this clone: Other DNA sequences in this specimen translate into the identical CDR3. The rearrangement uses TRBV7-9 and TRBJ1-5, with a possible D match to TRBD1 (6 bases). V shed 4 bases and J shed 5 bases, with 15 bases lying between them. The CDR3 length is 15 residues. The germline gives CDR1 SEHNR, CDR2 FQNEAQ (reference sequence). CDR3 bases: TGTGCCAGCAGCTCCCCGGGGGGGGCGGATCAGCCCCAGCATTTT. This codes for CASSSPGGADQPQHF.

V gene TRBV5-3 combines with J gene TRBJ1-2; no definite D call. TRBV5-3 carries the ORF label, with uncertain function. The CDR3 has 15 amino acids. V shed 4 bases and J shed 0 bases, with 13 bases lying between them. CDR3 loop: CARSTPRTANYGYTF. Written as DNA, the CDR3 is TGTGCCAGAAGCACCCCCCGGACTGCTAACTATGGCTACACCTTC.

The chain combines TRBV28 with TRBJ2-2; the D gene is possibly TRBD2 (6 bases). Germline assignment: CDR1 MDHEN and CDR2 SYDVKM. This CDR3 contains 16 residues. V shed 5 bases and J shed 7 bases, with 20 bases lying between them. The CDR3 DNA follows: TGTGCCAGCAGTGTGGAGGGGCTCCGACAGAGCGGGGAGCTGTTTTTT. The encoded protein is CASSVEGLRQSGELFF.

The V call is TRBV29-1, the J call TRBJ2-3; 8 positions match TRBD2. Losses at the gene ends were 6 bases for V and 2 bases for J; bases not matched to a gene: 4. Germline assignment: CDR1 SQVTM and CDR2 ANQGSEA. This CDR3 has 13 residues. CDR3 protein: CSVGLALTDTQYF. CDR3 in DNA: TGCAGCGTCGGACTAGCCCTCACAGATACGCAGTATTTT.

The J gene is TRBJ2-7, the V gene TRBV10-3, with D perhaps TRBD2 (6 bases). The length of the CDR3 is 13 residues. The V end was cut by 6 bases, the J end by 3 bases, with 12 bases between. Germline CDR1 is ENHRY and CDR2 is SYGVKD. CDR3 DNA sequence: TGTGCCATCAGGGGCGGGGATAACTACGAGCAGTACTTC. Translated, it gives CAIRGGDNYEQYF.

V usage is TRBV6-6 and J usage is TRBJ2-3, with D unclear. V lost 4 bases, J lost 0 bases, and 5 bases lay in between. This CDR3 is built from 13 residues. The germline gives CDR1 MNHNY, CDR2 SVGAGI (reference sequence). The CDR3 sequence: CASSWASTDTQYF. The CDR3 bases are TGTGCCAGCAGTTGGGCGAGCACAGATACGCAGTATTTT.

The J gene is TRBJ1-4, the V gene TRBV10-1; 9 bases agree with TRBD1. Per germline, CDR1 WNHNN and CDR2 SYGVQD (reference sequence). The CDR3 totals 17 residues. After removal of 4 bases from V and 2 bases from J, the junction contained 8 bases not matched to a gene. CDR3 coding DNA: TGCGCCAGCAGTGGGGACAGGGAAGGTCCGACTAATGAAAAACTGTTTTTT. The encoded protein is CASSGDREGPTNEKLFF.

The chain has TRBV2 and TRBJ2-7, with D possibly matching TRBD1 (5 bases). Germline-derived CDR1 and CDR2 are SNHLY and FYNNEI. V lost 6 bases, J lost 6 bases, and 15 bases lay in between. There are 13 residues in the CDR3. CDR3 amino acids: CASRSEQVGEQYF. CDR3 coding DNA: TGTGCCAGCAGATCGGAACAGGTCGGCGAGCAGTACTTC.

The rearrangement links TRBV7-3 to TRBJ2-5, with D maybe TRBD1 (6 bases). The CDR3 is made up of 15 amino acids. V was shortened by 2 bases and J by 4 bases, with 14 bases between the two germline ends. Germline V CDR1 and CDR2: SGHTA, FQGTGA. CDR3 amino acids: CASSLGLTGRETQYF. DNA for the CDR3: TGTGCCAGCAGCTTAGGGCTGACAGGTCGAGAGACCCAGTACTTC.

The rearrangement links TRBV2 to TRBJ1-2; TRBD1 matches 11 bases. The J segment lost 14 bases and the V segment lost 8 bases, leaving 10 bases of the junction unmatched. The CDR3 is made up of 12 amino acids. Germline CDR1 is SNHLY and CDR2 is FYNNEI. The CDR3 protein is CASGTGTGGKTF. The CDR3 DNA reads as TGTGCCAGCGGAACCGGGACAGGGGGAAAAACCTTC. Together with reference TRBV2 and TRBJ1-2, the CDR3 gives the full variable domain: EPEVTQTPSHQVTQMGQEVILRCVPISNHLYFYWYRQILGQKVEFLVSFYNNEISEKSEIFDDQFSVERPDGSNFTLKIRSTKLEDSAMYFCASGTGTGGKTFGSGTRLTVV.

The chain links TRBV15 to TRBJ2-1; TRBD1 matches 7 bases. The CDR3 is made up of 17 amino acids. Germline V gene data show CDR1 as LNHNV and CDR2 as YYDKDF (reference sequence). The trim removed 0 bases at V and 1 base at J, leaving 6 bases unmatched. CDR3 in amino acids: CATSRDRQGISYNEQFF. CDR3 nucleotides: TGTGCCACCAGCAGAGATCGACAGGGTATATCCTACAATGAGCAGTTCTTC.

This sequence joins TRBV9 and TRBJ2-5, with 7 bases fitting TRBD2. This CDR3 contains 14 residues. The V gene's germline CDR1 is SGDLS and CDR2 YYNGEE. Germline trimming cut 3 bases from V and 7 bases from J; bases unmatched to any gene: 9. As DNA, the CDR3 is TGTGCCAGCAGCGGGGCAGGTTGGGAGGGGACCCAGTACTTC. The encoded protein is CASSGAGWEGTQYF. The whole variable domain, remainder taken from reference TRBV9 and TRBJ2-5, is DSGVTQTPKHLITATGQRVTLRCSPRSGDLSVYWYQQSLDQGLQFLIQYYNGEERAKGNILERFSAQQFPDLHSELNLSSLELGDSALYFCASSGAGWEGTQYFGPGTRLLVL.

The V gene is TRBV7-2, the J gene TRBJ1-4, with D unclear. The germline V gene has CDR1 SGHTA and CDR2 FQGNSA. The length of the CDR3 is 12 residues. V lost 5 bases and J 12 bases, leaving 13 bases between the germline ends. In DNA form, the CDR3 reads TGTGCCAGCAGCCTAGATATGGGCGAACTGTTTTTT. It specifies CASSLDMGELFF.

The chain couples TRBV2 to TRBJ1-3; D unclear. Germline V gene sequence: CDR1 SNHLY, CDR2 FYNNEI. With 5 bases removed from V and 2 bases from J, the gap between germline ends came to 13 bases. This CDR3 has 15 amino acids. The CDR3 DNA follows: TGTGCCAGCAGTCAGTTCCTCAAAACTGGAAACACCATATATTTT. Its translation: CASSQFLKTGNTIYF.

This clone was recorded once. CDR3 region: CASSPTVQRVSSGELFF. For the CDR3, the DNA is TGTGCCAGCAGCCCGACAGTCCAAAGGGTTTCCTCCGGGGAGCTGTTTTTT. The rearrangement links TRBV7-6 to TRBJ2-2, with D possibly TRBD1 on 5 matching bases. The CDR3 is made up of 17 amino acids. The V end was cut by 5 bases, the J end by 6 bases, with 22 bases between. The germline V gene encodes CDR1 SGHVS and CDR2 FNYEAQ.

V is TRBV5-6 and J is TRBJ2-5; 11 bases are shared with TRBD2. The CDR3 has 16 amino acids. Germline V lookup: CDR1 SGHDT, CDR2 YYEEEE. J gave up 1 base and V 2 bases, and 4 bases lay outside the gene matches. CDR3 in amino acids: CASSFSLAGGQETQYF. The CDR3 region has the DNA TGTGCCAGCAGCTTCTCCCTAGCGGGGGGCCAAGAGACCCAGTACTTC.

This rearrangement joins TRBV2 to TRBJ1-6, with TRBD1 matching 10 bases. The germline CDR1 and CDR2 sequences are SNHLY and FYNNEI. The CDR3 loop spans 14 amino acids. Unmatched junction bases numbered 4, after V lost 5 bases and J lost 9 bases. The CDR3 nucleotides read TGTGCCAGCAGTCCGGGACAGGGGATTTCACCCCTCCACTTT. The encoded protein is CASSPGQGISPLHF. Full variable domain (rest looked up from reference TRBV2 and TRBJ1-6): EPEVTQTPSHQVTQMGQEVILRCVPISNHLYFYWYRQILGQKVEFLVSFYNNEISEKSEIFDDQFSVERPDGSNFTLKIRSTKLEDSAMYFCASSPGQGISPLHFGNGTRLTVT.

This chain joins TRBV5-6 and TRBJ2-5; D gene uncertain. Trimming took 2 bases from V and 1 from J, leaving 9 bases between them. Germline V gene sequence: CDR1 SGHDT, CDR2 YYEEEE. The CDR3 runs 14 residues. CDR3 coding DNA: TGTGCCAGCAGCTTTTTCACAACCCAAGAGACCCAGTACTTC. Translating it yields CASSFFTTQETQYF.

The rearrangement links TRBV6-1 to TRBJ1-5; 7 bases fit TRBD1. J gave up 5 bases and V 4 bases, and 20 bases lay outside the gene matches. Per the germline V gene, CDR1 is MNHNS and CDR2 is SASEGT. The CDR3 has 19 amino acids. The CDR3 region is CASSVPVHPGTAFHQPQHF. Written as DNA, the CDR3 is TGTGCCAGCAGTGTCCCCGTTCATCCCGGGACAGCCTTCCATCAGCCCCAGCATTTT.

The chain is built from TRBV5-1 and TRBJ2-2; TRBD1 matches 9 bases. Germline V gene data show CDR1 as SGHRS and CDR2 as YFSETQ. CDR3 length equals 15 residues. J was trimmed by 7 bases and V by 4 bases; bases with no gene match: 8. The CDR3 here is CASSTSGTGIGELFF. The CDR3 nucleotides are TGCGCCAGCAGCACCTCCGGGACAGGGATCGGGGAGCTGTTTTTT.

Note on this clone: Other DNA sequences in this specimen translate into the identical CDR3. This chain links TRBV7-2 with TRBJ2-5, with D hard to call. The CDR3 has 14 amino acids. Between the trimmed V and J ends, which lost 0 bases and 2 bases, there was a span of 7 bases. Germline V gene lookup returns CDR1 SGHTA and CDR2 FQGNSA. The CDR3 DNA follows: TGTGCCAGCAGCTTAGCGGGCAGGCAAGAGACCCAGTACTTC. Translating gives CASSLAGRQETQYF. Filled out from reference TRBV7-2 and TRBJ2-5, the complete variable domain reads GAGVSQSPSNKVTEKGKDVELRCDPISGHTALYWYRQSLGQGLEFLIYFQGNSAPDKSGLPSDRFSAERTGGSVSTLTIQRTQQEDSAVYLCASSLAGRQETQYFGPGTRLLVL.

This clone was seen once. CDR3 protein: CASSFAGSSAFF. CDR3 in DNA: TGTGCCAGCAGTTTCGCGGGTTCTTCAGCTTTCTTT. The chain is built from TRBV28 and TRBJ1-1; D is ambiguous. The CDR3 extends over 12 amino acids. Trimming stripped 3 bases from V and 10 bases from J, with 12 bases between. Germline lookup yields CDR1 MDHEN and CDR2 SYDVKM. Looking up the rest from reference TRBV28 and TRBJ1-1 gives the full variable domain: DVKVTQSSRYLVKRTGEKVFLECVQDMDHENMFWYRQDPGLGLRLIYFSYDVKMKEKGDIPEGYSVSREKKERFSLILESASTNQTSMYLCASSFAGSSAFFGQGTRLTVV.